This T cell receptor beta chain was identified during a study of HIV-infected patients and healthy controls. In its sample, this clonotype was seen a few times. Its antigen is as yet unknown. No cell fractionation was done, so the repertoire covers all unsorted peripheral blood T cells. cDNA was made from about 500 ng RNA using alpha and beta constant primers. Alpha and beta chain libraries were made separately by chain-specific third strand synthesis with multiplexing indices. One primer pair amplified all rearrangements per chain; each cDNA got molecular barcodes. TCRdb reprocessed the 5' RACE reads with MiXCR, giving one entry per CDR3 protein. The sample has thousands of distinct CDR3 sequences, approximately 5% seen once. The study, taken as a whole, reports: In HIV-infected patients, the apparent post-therapy Gini index recovery did not replicate in size-matched data.

The CDR3 has 15 residues. V dropped 5 bases and J dropped 3 bases, with 17 bases sitting between them. CDR1 is LNHDA, CDR2 SQIVND, per germline (reference sequence). The sequencing input was blood. This sequence was found in an adult in good health. The V call is TRBV19, the J call TRBJ2-7; D unresolved. In nucleotides, the CDR3 is TGTGCCAGTAGTGAAACTGGCCGCCGCTACTACGAGCAGTACTTC. Residues: CASSETGRRYYEQYF.